This T cell receptor (beta chain) came from a study of T-cell memory formation after mild COVID-19. The TCR alpha and TCR beta cDNA libraries, bearing sample barcodes and UMIs, were generated by 5'RACE using constant-segment primers. In TCRdb, the 5' RACE reads were re-called with MiXCR into one record per CDR3 protein. Among around 300,000 distinct CDR3 sequences listed, roughly a fifth were seen once. Study conclusions and caveats: Contracting CD4+ clones were located mainly in CM and EM, and CD8+ clones in EMRA. The finding that pre-infection memory included some responding clones suggested that cross-reactive memory joined.

This clonotype was observed a handful of times. Its antigen remains unidentified. Trimming took off 6 bases at V and 4 bases at J, with 15 bases between the two ends. This CDR3 region has 15 residues. CDR1 MNHEY and CDR2 SVGAGI come from the germline V gene. This sequence originates from a man aged 18 to 29 who had mild COVID-19 (a few samples of this study predate the infection). Cell type and time point are not known. This chain joins TRBV6-5 and TRBJ1-4; D unclear. The sequenced sample was PBMCs or a T cell subset sorted from them (not recorded which). In DNA form, the CDR3 reads TGTGCCAGCAGAAGAGACCCCTGGGGTAATGAAAAACTGTTTTTT. Its translation is CASRRDPWGNEKLFF.